This T cell receptor (beta chain) derives from a study of shared clonotypes between healthy human individuals. Overall study context: Two women and a few men aged 18 to 49 served as donors. Study results and limitations: An expected dependence of interdonor clonotype sharing on sequencing depth was noted. About 5% of naive CD4 clonotypes were shared across a few donors.

The CDR3 spans 16 residues. The germline gives CDR1 LGHNA, CDR2 YSLEER. Unmatched junction bases numbered 7, after V lost 3 bases and J lost 6 bases. Sequencing was performed with immunoSEQ multiplex PCR; in TCRdb, only in-frame clones are kept and a portion is missing. The sample has about 1 million clones, 70% to 80% seen once; the top ten hold approximately 1.5%. Turning to this clone: Antigen unknown.

CD4+ cells underwent separation, giving CD45RA+ naive and CD45RA-negative memory subsets. The source material was memory CD4+ T cells sorted from blood. The subset is: CD45RA-negative fraction. This clonotype was sampled from a man between 18 and 35 years old in good health. The genes are TRBV4-3 and TRBJ2-3; 12 nucleotides align to TRBD2. Written as DNA, the CDR3 is TGCGCCAGCAGCCATGTCCTAACTAGCGGGAGGGATACGCAGTATTTT. Its translation: CASSHVLTSGRDTQYF.